The T cell receptor beta chain under discussion was sequenced for a study of cytomegalovirus exposure and HLA in healthy donors. Overall study findings and caveats: Accurate prediction of most subjects' HLA-A and HLA-B alleles from TCR beta sequences was reported.

This clone was seen more than once but under ten times. As yet, its antigen is unknown. The PCR made use of 60 Vbeta and 13 Jbeta primers. Clones were read by immunoSEQ multiplex PCR, and TCRdb kept only the in-frame ones, dropping some. The data show roughly 150,000 clones, with approximately 72% seen just once and roughly 2.1% held by the top ten. V was trimmed by 6 bases and J by 5 bases, leaving 19 bases between them. The CDR3 length is 16 residues. The germline V gene has CDR1 SNHLY and CDR2 FYNNEI. The receptor was derived from a man aged 40-50 years in good health and CMV-seronegative. The sequencing sample was made of PBMCs. The V gene is TRBV2, the J gene TRBJ2-2, with D maybe TRBD2 (5 bases). CDR3 DNA sequence: TGTGCCAGCAGCCTCCCAGGAGGTGATGGAACCGGGGAGCTGTTTTTT. This codes for CASSLPGGDGTGELFF.